The entry that follows covers one T cell receptor (beta chain) sequence. Its specificity is not known. Germline values: CDR1 SEHNR, CDR2 FQNEAQ (reference sequence). The CDR3 runs to 16 residues. V was shortened by 5 bases and J by 7 bases, with 18 bases between the two germline ends. This sample is part of a study of post-analysis software for immune sequencing data. Study outcomes and limitations: Comparison with controls showed significantly lower normalized Chao1 diversity in multiple sclerosis patients. A handful of TRBV segments (TRBV5-6, TRBV5-1 and TRBV20-1 among them) occurred more frequently in patients than in controls.

TCR beta libraries were prepared from cDNA with unique molecular identifiers. TCRdb re-called the PCR reads through MiXCR, storing one row per CDR3 protein. The data contain fewer than 850,000 distinct CDR3 sequences, 35% to 55% of them singletons. The chain recombines TRBV7-9 with TRBJ1-6, with unresolved D. The material sequenced was blood. The sequence was obtained from a girl aged 5-17 years with multiple sclerosis. The CDR3 loop reads CASSLFLSPGNSPLHF. CDR3 sequence (DNA): TGTGCCAGCAGCCTATTTCTCAGCCCGGGGAATTCACCCCTCCACTTT. Drawing the rest from reference TRBV7-9 and TRBJ1-6, the complete variable domain is DTGVSQNPRHKITKRGQNVTFRCDPISEHNRLYWYRQTLGQGPEFLTYFQNEAQLEKSRLLSDRFSAERPKGSFSTLEIQRTEQGDSAMYLCASSLFLSPGNSPLHFGNGTRLTVT.